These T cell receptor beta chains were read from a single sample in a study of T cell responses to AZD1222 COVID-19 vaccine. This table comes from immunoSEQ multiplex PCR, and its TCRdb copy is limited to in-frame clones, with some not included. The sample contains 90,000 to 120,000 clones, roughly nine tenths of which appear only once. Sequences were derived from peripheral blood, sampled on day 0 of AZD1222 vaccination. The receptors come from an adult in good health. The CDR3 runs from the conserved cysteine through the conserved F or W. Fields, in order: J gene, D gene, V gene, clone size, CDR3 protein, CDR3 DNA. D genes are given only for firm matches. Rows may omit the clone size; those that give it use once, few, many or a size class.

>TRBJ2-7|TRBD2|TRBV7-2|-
CASSGTSQGEQYF
TGTGCCAGCAGCGGGACTAGCCAAGGCGAGCAGTACTTC
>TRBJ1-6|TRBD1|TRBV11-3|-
CASGGGGTRDSPLHF
TGTGCCAGCGGGGGAGGGGGCACGCGAGATTCACCCCTCCACTTT
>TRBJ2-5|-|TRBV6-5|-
CASSLSFGAPETQYF
TGTGCCAGCAGTTTATCCTTTGGGGCCCCGGAGACCCAGTACTTC
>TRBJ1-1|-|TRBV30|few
CAFQPPGALNTEAFF
TGTGCCTTTCAGCCCCCGGGGGCTTTGAACACTGAAGCTTTCTTT
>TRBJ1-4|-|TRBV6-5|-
CASRLTSTNEKLFF
TGTGCCAGCAGGCTGACCTCAACTAATGAAAAACTGTTTTTT
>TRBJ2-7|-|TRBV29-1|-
CSVDSAGAYEQYF
TGCAGCGTTGATTCAGCCGGAGCCTACGAGCAGTACTTC
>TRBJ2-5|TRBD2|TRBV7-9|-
CASSFVAGGQTQYF
TGTGCCAGCAGCTTTGTAGCGGGGGGGCAGACCCAGTACTTC
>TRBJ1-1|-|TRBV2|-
CASSEQTGENTEAFF
TGTGCCAGCAGTGAACAGACAGGAGAGAACACTGAAGCTTTCTTT
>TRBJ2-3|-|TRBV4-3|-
CASSQERRDTQYF
TGCGCCAGCAGCCAAGAAAGGCGAGATACGCAGTATTTT
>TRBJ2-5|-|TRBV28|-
CASSFPGTETQYF
TGTGCCAGCAGTTTCCCAGGTACCGAGACCCAGTACTTC
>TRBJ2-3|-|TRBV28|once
CASRIASTDTQYF
TGTGCCAGCAGGATCGCTAGCACAGATACGCAGTATTTT
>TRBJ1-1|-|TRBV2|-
CASSKEGRNTEAFF
TGTGCCAGCAGTAAAGAGGGGCGGAACACTGAAGCTTTCTTT
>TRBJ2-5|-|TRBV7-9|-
CASSLEYYGQETQYF
TGTGCCAGCAGCTTAGAGTATTACGGGCAAGAGACCCAGTACTTC
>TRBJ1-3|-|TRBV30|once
CAWSSGTAGNTIYF
TGTGCCTGGAGCTCCGGGACCGCTGGAAACACCATATATTTT
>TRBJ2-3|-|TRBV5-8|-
CASSYARVVQYF
TGTGCCAGCAGCTACGCCCGGGTGGTGCAGTATTTT
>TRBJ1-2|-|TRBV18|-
CASSRSDTYGYTF
TGTGCCAGCTCACGCTCGGACACCTATGGCTACACCTTC
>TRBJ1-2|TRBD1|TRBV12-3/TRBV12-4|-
CASSPRDSYGYTF
TGTGCCAGCAGTCCCCGGGACAGCTATGGCTACACCTTC
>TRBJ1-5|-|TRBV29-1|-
CSVRDFNQPQHF
TGCAGCGTCCGGGACTTTAATCAGCCCCAGCATTTT
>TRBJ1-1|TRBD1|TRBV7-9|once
CASSPQGAGTEAFF
TGTGCCAGCAGTCCACAGGGGGCGGGCACTGAAGCTTTCTTT
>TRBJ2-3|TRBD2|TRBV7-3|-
CASSEGGAGGRTDTQYF
TGTGCCAGCAGCGAAGGTGGTGCGGGAGGGAGGACAGATACGCAGTATTTT
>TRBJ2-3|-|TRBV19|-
CASSYLPEGTDNTDTQYF
TGTGCCAGTAGTTATCTCCCCGAGGGAACCGACAACACAGATACGCAGTATTTT
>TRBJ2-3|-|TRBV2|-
CASSGPGRGPTDTQYF
TGTGCCAGCAGTGGGCCTGGCCGGGGGCCCACAGATACGCAGTATTTT
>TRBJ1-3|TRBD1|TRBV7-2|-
CASSLGGTGGGGNTIYF
TGTGCCAGCAGCTTAGGGGGGACAGGAGGAGGTGGAAACACCATATATTTT
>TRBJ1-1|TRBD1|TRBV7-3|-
CASSLTVEGQGAEAFF
TGTGCCAGCAGCTTAACGGTTGAGGGACAGGGCGCTGAAGCTTTCTTT
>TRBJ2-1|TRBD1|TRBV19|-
CASSPEGTESSYNEQFF
TGTGCCAGTAGTCCCGAAGGGACAGAGAGCTCCTACAATGAGCAGTTCTTC
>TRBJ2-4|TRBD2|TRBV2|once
CASKLAGQNIQYF
TGTGCCAGCAAACTAGCGGGGCAAAACATTCAGTACTTC
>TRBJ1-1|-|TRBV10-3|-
CAISGRSGTEAFF
TGTGCCATCAGTGGAAGATCGGGCACTGAAGCTTTCTTT
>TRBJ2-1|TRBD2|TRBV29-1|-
CSVEVLAGTNEQFF
TGCAGCGTTGAAGTCCTAGCGGGTACCAATGAGCAGTTCTTC
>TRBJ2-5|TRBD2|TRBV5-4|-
CASSAGLAGEAQYF
TGTGCCAGCAGCGCAGGACTAGCGGGGGAGGCCCAGTACTTC
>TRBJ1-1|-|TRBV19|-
CASSLTPRNTEAFF
TGTGCCAGTAGTCTCACTCCCAGGAACACTGAAGCTTTCTTT
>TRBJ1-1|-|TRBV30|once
CAWSGGVSAEAFF
TGTGCCTGGAGTGGCGGGGTATCCGCTGAAGCTTTCTTT
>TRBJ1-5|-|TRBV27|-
CASSPPSQPQHF
TGTGCCAGCAGTCCCCCAAGCCAGCCCCAGCATTTT
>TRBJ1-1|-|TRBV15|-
CATSGEGGTEAFF
TGTGCCACCAGCGGGGAGGGAGGCACTGAAGCTTTCTTT
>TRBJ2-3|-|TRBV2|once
CASNAVLVTDTQYF
TGTGCCAGCAACGCAGTCTTGGTCACAGATACGCAGTATTTT
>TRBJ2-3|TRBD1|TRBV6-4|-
CASSDSQGADTQYF
TGTGCCAGCAGTGACTCGCAGGGGGCAGATACGCAGTATTTT
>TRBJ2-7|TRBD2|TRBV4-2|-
CASSQVLAGGYEQYF
TGTGCCAGCAGCCAAGTCCTAGCGGGAGGGTACGAGCAGTACTTC
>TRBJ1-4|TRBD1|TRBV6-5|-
CASSMTGANEKLFF
TGTGCCAGCAGCATGACAGGGGCCAACGAAAAACTGTTTTTT
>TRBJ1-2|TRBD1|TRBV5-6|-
CASSRTGGWGYTF
TGTGCCAGCAGTCGAACAGGGGGATGGGGCTACACCTTC